Shown below are 15 T cell receptor beta chains from a single sample sequenced in a study of CD8 T cells in ankylosing spondylitis (dated by TCRdb to 2015 to 2018). To prepare the library, 5' RACE was applied. This sample was sequenced with an Illumina HiSeq 2500. The public reads were run again by TCRdb, first through fastp at Q25 and then through MiXCR, and only productive beta chains were kept. Every entry covers one CDR3 protein and lists the most common genes and DNA from its rows. The sample table contains 250,000 to 400,000 distinct CDR3 sequences; only one count was recorded for roughly 12% of them. The ten largest clones add up to 8% to 9.5% of the sample. The specimen sequenced was blood, either unsorted or a sorted T cell fraction (not recorded which). These receptors all stem from a female donor with ankylosing spondylitis or in good health (not recorded which).

This clonotype was seen repeatedly, ten times or more. The chain employs TRBV30 and TRBJ1-4, with 7 positions matching TRBD1. This CDR3 spans 14 amino acids. The junction had 9 bases not matched to a gene; V was cut back by 3 bases and J by 8 bases. CDR1 is GTSNPN, CDR2 SVGIG, per germline (reference sequence). CDR3 amino acids: CAWRGRGSDEKLFF. CDR3 DNA: TGTGCCTGGAGGGGCAGGGGGAGCGACGAAAAACTGTTTTTT. The variable domain in full, completed from reference TRBV30 and TRBJ1-4, reads SQTIHQWPATLVQPVGSPLSLECTVEGTSNPNLYWYRQAAGRGLQLLFYSVGIGQISSEVPQNLSASRPQDRQFILSSKKLLLSDSGFYLCAWRGRGSDEKLFFGSGTQLSVL.

This clonotype was seen ten or more times. CDR3 nucleotides: TGCGCCAGCAGCTTGGTTAGCGGGGACTACAATGAGCAGTTCTTC. Translation gives CASSLVSGDYNEQFF. V and J are TRBV5-1 and TRBJ2-1, with 8 bases lining up with TRBD2. CDR3 length equals 15 residues. J was trimmed by 3 bases and V by 0 bases; bases with no gene match: 2. Germline CDR1 and CDR2: SGHRS and YFSETQ.

The chain couples TRBV9 to TRBJ2-7; possible D gene TRBD2, 5 bases. Germline-derived CDR1 and CDR2 are SGDLS and YYNGEE. The length of the CDR3 is 14 residues. V lost 3 bases to trimming and J lost 3 bases, with 13 bases between them. CDR3 amino acids: CASSGTRGGYEQYF. DNA for the CDR3: TGTGCCAGCAGCGGGACGAGAGGAGGCTACGAGCAGTACTTC. Filled out from reference TRBV9 and TRBJ2-7, the complete variable domain reads DSGVTQTPKHLITATGQRVTLRCSPRSGDLSVYWYQQSLDQGLQFLIQYYNGEERAKGNILERFSAQQFPDLHSELNLSSLELGDSALYFCASSGTRGGYEQYFGPGTRLTVT.

This clonotype showed up many times. V usage is TRBV20-1 and J usage is TRBJ2-3; a weak D match, TRBD1 (7 bases). The germline CDR1 and CDR2 sequences are DFQATT and SNEGSKA (reference sequence). The V end lost 1 base, the J end lost 5 bases, and 16 bases lay between the germline ends. CDR3 length: 15 residues. CDR3 in DNA: TGCAGTGCTAGAGGAGCAGGGGGGAGAGTAGATACGCAGTATTTT. The encoded protein is CSARGAGGRVDTQYF.

This clonotype was counted at least ten times. The rearrangement uses TRBV19 and TRBJ2-3; a weak D match, TRBD2 (5 bases). Between the trimmed V and J ends, which lost 3 bases and 0 bases, there was a span of 13 bases. The CDR3 runs to 16 residues. Germline-derived CDR1 and CDR2 are LNHDA and SQIVND (reference sequence). CDR3 DNA sequence: TGTGCCAGTAGTATCCTCCCGGGATCTAGCACAGATACGCAGTATTTT. This gives the protein CASSILPGSSTDTQYF.

This clonotype has at least ten counts. The V gene is TRBV6-5, the J gene TRBJ1-2; D not resolved. This CDR3 comprises 15 residues. V lost 5 bases and J lost 2, with 15 bases in between. Germline CDR1 is MNHEY and CDR2 is SVGAGI. CDR3 DNA sequence: TGTGCCAGCAGTACATCGCGGACTCCCAACTATGGCTACACCTTC. Translation: CASSTSRTPNYGYTF.

The CDR3 here is CSARYTGGGGPGASSISTGELFF. As DNA, the CDR3 is TGCAGTGCTAGATACACCGGCGGGGGAGGTCCAGGGGCCTCCTCCATCTCCACCGGGGAGCTGTTTTTT. V gene TRBV20-1 combines with J gene TRBJ2-2; TRBD2 is a possible D gene (7 bases). The CDR3 spans 23 residues. Germline CDR1 reads DFQATT; CDR2 reads SNEGSKA (reference sequence). V was pared by 2 bases and J by 4 bases, with 38 bases between.

The V gene is TRBV5-1, the J gene TRBJ2-2; D may be TRBD1 or TRBD2 (5 bases each). The CDR3 is 16 amino acids. Looked up from germline, CDR1 is SGHRS and CDR2 is YFSETQ. The ends were cut back, 0 bases at V and 3 bases at J, with 12 bases in the middle. The CDR3 sequence is CASSLGGRTYTGELFF. In nucleotides, the CDR3 is TGCGCCAGCAGCTTGGGGGGCCGGACTTACACCGGGGAGCTGTTTTTT.

The table lists this clonotype with many counts. The chain recombines TRBV5-1 with TRBJ2-4; no reliable D call. The CDR3 contains 14 residues. Between the trimmed V and J ends, which lost 0 bases and 4 bases, there was a span of 8 bases. Germline V gene sequence: CDR1 SGHRS, CDR2 YFSETQ. CDR3 loop: CASSLDSPKNIQYF. CDR3 coding DNA: TGCGCCAGCAGCTTGGACAGTCCAAAAAACATTCAGTACTTC.

This clonotype occurred a few times. The rearrangement links TRBV5-1 to TRBJ1-4, with D perhaps matching TRBD1 (5 bases). The germline gives CDR1 SGHRS, CDR2 YFSETQ. V lost 2 bases and J 4 bases, leaving 9 bases between the germline ends. CDR3 length: 14 amino acids. The CDR3 protein is CASSFQGHNEKLFF. The CDR3 coding sequence is TGCGCCAGCAGCTTCCAGGGCCATAATGAAAAACTGTTTTTT. Variable domain in full (rest from reference TRBV5-1 and TRBJ1-4): KAGVTQTPRYLIKTRGQQVTLSCSPISGHRSVSWYQQTPGQGLQFLFEYFSETQRNKGNFPGRFSGRQFSNSRSEMNVSTLELGDSALYLCASSFQGHNEKLFFGSGTQLSVL.

The chain carries TRBV5-1 and TRBJ1-2, with 8 bases fitting TRBD1. The ends lost 4 bases at V and 3 bases at J; junction bases unmatched: 5. Germline-derived CDR1 and CDR2 are SGHRS and YFSETQ. The CDR3 length is 14 residues. Written as DNA, the CDR3 is TGCGCCAGCAGCCCGACAGGGGCGGACTATGGCTACACCTTC. Translated: CASSPTGADYGYTF.

The chain carries TRBV6-1 and TRBJ2-5, with TRBD2 as a possible D gene (5 bases). Per the germline V gene, CDR1 is MNHNS and CDR2 is SASEGT. The V gene lost 0 bases and the J gene lost 5 bases, with 16 bases spanning the gap. This CDR3 comprises 16 residues. The CDR3 region is CASSEAVGRRGETQYF. The CDR3 nucleotides read TGTGCCAGCAGTGAAGCAGTAGGTCGGAGAGGGGAGACCCAGTACTTC.

This clonotype was picked up many times. The V and J genes are TRBV5-1 and TRBJ1-1; TRBD1 aligns across 7 bases. Germline CDR1 is SGHRS and CDR2 is YFSETQ. CDR3 size: 15 residues. V was clipped by 6 bases and J by 1 base; unmatched bases: 9. The CDR3 region has the DNA TGCGCCAGCAACGGCTGGGGACAGACGAACACTGAAGCTTTCTTT. Protein: CASNGWGQTNTEAFF.

This clonotype was found many times. This chain joins TRBV20-1 and TRBJ2-1, with TRBD2 matching over 15 bases. Germline trimming cut 1 base from V and 3 bases from J; bases unmatched to any gene: 1. This CDR3 spans 16 amino acids. Germline CDR1 is DFQATT and CDR2 is SNEGSKA (reference sequence). CDR3 coding DNA: TGCAGTGCTAGAGGGACTAGCGGGGGGGACTACAATGAGCAGTTCTTC. Its translation: CSARGTSGGDYNEQFF.

Ten or more counts support this clonotype. V usage is TRBV28 and J usage is TRBJ1-4; possibly TRBD1 for D (5 bases). The V and J ends lost 2 bases and 8 bases respectively, with 18 bases between them. CDR3 length equals 16 residues. CDR1 is MDHEN and CDR2 is SYDVKM in the germline V gene. Here the CDR3 reads CASSLKNPGQWEKLFF. The CDR3 DNA reads as TGTGCCAGCAGTTTAAAGAATCCAGGGCAGTGGGAAAAACTGTTTTTT.